This T cell receptor (beta chain) appears in the sequencing data of a study of blood T cell repertoires in COVID-19. Study information: Samples came from the United States, Italy and Spain, spanning acute and convalescent COVID-19.

How the authors handled the data: Estimates of nucleated cell counts were drawn from the amplification of reference gene primers. Only in-frame clones appear in the TCRdb table, and some are missing; sequencing was by immunoSEQ multiplex PCR. V and J calls and clone size are given by that table; D and trimming were obtained from the DNA. This table has roughly 200,000 clones, roughly four fifths appearing once. The CDR3 has 17 amino acids. CDR1 is WNHNN, CDR2 SYGVQD, per germline (reference sequence). Trimming cost V 7 bases and J 2 bases; bases outside gene matches: 12. The TCR originated in a man aged 50 to 60 with active or convalescent COVID-19. The sequenced sample was peripheral blood. The gene calls are TRBV10-1 and TRBJ2-5; TRBD2 agrees at 11 bases. This CDR3 is CASKSPGTSGIQETQYF. The CDR3 bases are TGCGCCAGCAAGTCCCCCGGGACTAGCGGTATTCAAGAGACCCAGTACTTC.